Below are 26 T cell receptor beta chains sequenced from a single sample in a study of blood T cell repertoires in COVID-19. Measured with immunoSEQ multiplex PCR; TCRdb has only the in-frame clones, and not every one. This sample yields 150,000 to 200,000 clones, of which around 92% are seen a single time; 4.8% belongs to the top ten. The sequencing sample was made of peripheral blood. These receptors came from a young man with COVID-19, enrolled during active disease.

The V call is TRBV5-6, the J call TRBJ1-4, with TRBD1 matching over 7 bases. Unmatched junction bases numbered 4, after V lost 4 bases and J lost 4 bases. The CDR3 is made up of 14 amino acids. The germline V gene has CDR1 SGHDT and CDR2 YYEEEE. The CDR3 is CASSPGQYNEKLFF. CDR3 DNA sequence: TGTGCCAGCAGCCCGGGACAGTATAATGAAAAACTGTTTTTT.

This chain joins TRBV27 and TRBJ2-5; 15 bases align to TRBD2. Per the germline V gene, CDR1 is MNHEY and CDR2 is SMNVEV (reference sequence). V dropped 4 bases and J dropped 3; count of bases not matched to a gene: 3. The CDR3 extends over 16 amino acids. The CDR3 DNA follows: TGTGCCAGCAGTTCCGGACTAGCGGGAGGGGAAGAGACCCAGTACTTC. Its translation: CASSSGLAGGEETQYF.

This chain connects TRBV7-2 to TRBJ2-5; 7 nucleotides match TRBD1. Germline lookup yields CDR1 SGHTA and CDR2 FQGNSA. CDR3 length: 16 residues. V was pared by 5 bases and J by 2 bases, with 11 bases of the junction left unmatched. DNA of the CDR3: TGTGCCAGCAGCGTCGGGACAGCCATAATTCAAGAGACCCAGTACTTC. This codes for CASSVGTAIIQETQYF.

V gene TRBV5-5 combines with J gene TRBJ2-1; TRBD1 is a possible D gene (5 bases). This CDR3 has 13 residues. Germline CDR1 is SGHKS and CDR2 is YYEKEE (reference sequence). V was clipped by 6 bases and J by 4 bases, with 11 bases between them. CDR3 nucleotide sequence: TGTGCCAGCATAACGGCAGGGTACAATGAGCAGTTCTTC. It translates to CASITAGYNEQFF.

The CDR3 reads CASNKDRVRDAEQFF. CDR3 DNA: TGCGCCAGCAACAAAGACAGGGTACGAGACGCTGAGCAGTTCTTC. This chain links TRBV23-1 with TRBJ2-1, with 7 bases lining up with TRBD1. TRBV23-1 is noted as an ORF with a role that remains uncertain. The junction had 15 bases not matched to a gene; V was cut back by 7 bases and J by 9 bases. The CDR3 has 15 amino acids.

This clone was seen a handful of times. This chain links TRBV12-5 with TRBJ2-1, with 7 bases lining up with TRBD1. V was clipped by 4 bases and J by 6 bases; unmatched bases: 0. CDR3 length equals 12 residues. Germline loops: CDR1 LGHNT, CDR2 FRNRAP. CDR3 residues: CASGSGGNEQFF. CDR3 DNA: TGTGCTAGTGGTTCAGGGGGCAATGAGCAGTTCTTC.

This chain connects TRBV11-3 to TRBJ2-2; possibly TRBD1 for D (6 bases). CDR1 and CDR2 (germline): SGHNT, YENEEA. V was trimmed by 5 bases and J by 7 bases, leaving 8 bases between them. CDR3 length equals 12 residues. The DNA of the CDR3 is TGTGCCAGCAGCCGGGACATCGGGGAGCTGTTTTTT. Translated: CASSRDIGELFF.

The CDR3 DNA sequence: TGTGCCAGCAGTTTTCCGGGGGGCACTGGGCAGCCCCAGCATTTT. Amino acids: CASSFPGGTGQPQHF. V gene TRBV28 combines with J gene TRBJ1-5; D is possibly TRBD1 (6 bases). With 3 bases removed from V and 7 bases from J, the gap between germline ends came to 16 bases. The CDR3 consists of 15 residues. The germline CDR1 and CDR2 sequences are MDHEN and SYDVKM.

This rearrangement joins TRBV9 to TRBJ1-6; TRBD1 matches at 7 bases. With 2 bases clipped from V and 7 bases from J, the junction kept 6 bases outside the gene matches. The CDR3 covers 15 residues. Per the germline V gene, CDR1 is SGDLS and CDR2 is YYNGEE. CDR3 in amino acids: CASSVGQFINSPLHF. In nucleotides, the CDR3 is TGTGCCAGCAGCGTGGGACAGTTCATAAATTCACCCCTCCACTTT. The full variable domain, its missing parts supplied by reference TRBV9 and TRBJ1-6, is DSGVTQTPKHLITATGQRVTLRCSPRSGDLSVYWYQQSLDQGLQFLIQYYNGEERAKGNILERFSAQQFPDLHSELNLSSLELGDSALYFCASSVGQFINSPLHFGNGTRLTVT.

The genes are TRBV28 and TRBJ1-1; maybe TRBD1 (5 bases). Germline lookup yields CDR1 MDHEN and CDR2 SYDVKM. CDR3 size: 13 residues. The ends were cut back, 8 bases at V and 5 bases at J, with 15 bases in the middle. Written as DNA, the CDR3 is TGTGCCAGCGTTCCCCTCAGGGATACTGAAGCTTTCTTT. It encodes CASVPLRDTEAFF.

This clone is a singleton in its sample. The V gene is TRBV9, the J gene TRBJ2-1; 8 bases map to TRBD1. This CDR3 has 15 amino acids. With 4 bases clipped from V and 4 bases from J, the junction kept 7 bases outside the gene matches. CDR1 is SGDLS and CDR2 is YYNGEE in the germline V gene. CDR3 nucleotide sequence: TGTGCCAGCAGCCTAGACAGGGGAATTTACAATGAGCAGTTCTTC. Protein product: CASSLDRGIYNEQFF.

J is TRBJ2-1 and V is TRBV29-1, with D perhaps TRBD1 (6 bases). Germline loops: CDR1 SQVTM, CDR2 ANQGSEA. With 1 base removed from V and 7 bases from J, the gap between germline ends came to 17 bases. The CDR3 totals 15 residues. CDR3 DNA: TGCAGCGTTGAAGGAGGCAGGGGAGTTATTAATGAGCAGTTCTTC. The encoded protein is CSVEGGRGVINEQFF.

The chain has TRBV10-3 and TRBJ2-7; TRBD1 matches 8 bases. Germline CDR1 and CDR2: ENHRY and SYGVKD. The CDR3 has 13 residues. V lost 4 bases and J lost 7; bases outside the gene matches: 6. The CDR3 coding sequence is TGTGCCATCAGTGTAGGACAGGGAAGTGAGCAGTACTTC. This encodes CAISVGQGSEQYF.

The V and J genes are TRBV19 and TRBJ2-3, with D perhaps TRBD1 (5 bases). Germline assignment: CDR1 LNHDA and CDR2 SQIVND (reference sequence). V dropped 4 bases and J dropped 0 bases, with 17 bases sitting between them. The length of the CDR3 is 17 residues. In DNA form, the CDR3 reads TGTGCCAGTAGTACCCAACAGGAATCTACAAGCACAGATACGCAGTATTTT. This encodes CASSTQQESTSTDTQYF.

This rearrangement joins TRBV4-3 to TRBJ1-4; maybe TRBD1 (5 bases). The V end was cut by 0 bases, the J end by 2 bases, with 10 bases between. The CDR3 is 16 residues long. From germline, CDR1 is LGHNA and CDR2 YSLEER. Here the CDR3 DNA reads TGCGCCAGCAGCCAAGATATTAGACAGACTAATGAAAAACTGTTTTTT. This gives the protein CASSQDIRQTNEKLFF.

The V call is TRBV9, the J call TRBJ2-1; 11 nucleotides match TRBD2. The germline CDR1 and CDR2 sequences are SGDLS and YYNGEE. The CDR3 is made up of 15 amino acids. With V trimmed by 1 base and J by 6 bases, 3 bases remained unmatched. The CDR3 reads CASSVNSGRANEQFF. Here the CDR3 DNA reads TGTGCCAGCAGCGTAAATAGCGGGAGGGCCAATGAGCAGTTCTTC.

The V gene is TRBV19, the J gene TRBJ1-1; TRBD1 is a possible D gene (6 bases). The V end lost 5 bases, the J end lost 7 bases, and 20 bases lay between the germline ends. The length of the CDR3 is 15 residues. Germline CDR1 is LNHDA and CDR2 is SQIVND (reference sequence). The CDR3 region has the DNA TGTGCCAGTAGTCCACGGACAGACCCAAGTGGTGAAGCTTTCTTT. Translating gives CASSPRTDPSGEAFF.

The chain joins TRBV30 to TRBJ1-2; D gene unclear. V lost 2 bases and J 2 bases, leaving 9 bases between the germline ends. Germline V gene data show CDR1 as GTSNPN and CDR2 as SVGIG (reference sequence). The CDR3 contains 13 residues. CDR3 amino acids: CAWSTSGNYGYTF. The CDR3 coding sequence is TGTGCCTGGAGTACGAGCGGGAACTATGGCTACACCTTC.

This chain joins TRBV4-1 and TRBJ2-7, with 7 bases lining up with TRBD2. CDR1 is MGHRA and CDR2 is YSYEKL in the germline V gene. The CDR3 is 18 amino acids. Unmatched junction bases numbered 15, after V lost 4 bases and J lost 0 bases. This CDR3 is CASSLRLADYPTSYEQYF. CDR3 bases: TGCGCCAGCAGCCTGCGGCTAGCGGATTACCCAACCTCCTACGAGCAGTACTTC.

This sequence joins TRBV2 and TRBJ1-5, with TRBD1 as a possible D gene (5 bases). Trimming removed 3 bases at V and 6 bases at J, with 18 bases between. This CDR3 comprises 16 residues. CDR1 and CDR2 from the germline V gene are SNHLY and FYNNEI. This CDR3 reads CASSEHSGFSGQPQHF. For the CDR3, the DNA is TGTGCCAGCAGTGAGCACTCAGGGTTTTCGGGTCAGCCCCAGCATTTT.

V usage is TRBV29-1 and J usage is TRBJ2-1; D is unclear. V lost 3 bases, J lost 2 bases, and 5 bases lay in between. The V gene's germline CDR1 is SQVTM and CDR2 ANQGSEA. The CDR3 covers 12 residues. The CDR3 region is CSVEGPYNEQFF. DNA of the CDR3: TGCAGCGTTGAGGGCCCCTACAATGAGCAGTTCTTC.

The genes are TRBV6-5 and TRBJ2-7, with TRBD1 matching over 9 bases. Unmatched junction bases numbered 4, after V lost 11 bases and J lost 5 bases. Germline V lookup: CDR1 MNHEY, CDR2 SVGAGI. The CDR3 runs 11 residues. CDR3 DNA sequence: TGTGCCGGACAGGGGATGGACGAGCAGTACTTC. It is translated as CAGQGMDEQYF.

This clone is a singleton in its sample. V is TRBV3-1 (or the pseudogene TRBV3-2) and J is TRBJ1-2, with 8 bases that match TRBD1. Germline assignment: CDR1 LGHDT and CDR2 YNNKEL (reference sequence). J was trimmed by 8 bases and V by 3 bases; bases with no gene match: 14. The CDR3 contains 16 residues. CDR3 sequence reads: CASSHRRTGPSDGYTF. The CDR3 nucleotides read TGTGCCAGCAGCCACCGGCGGACAGGGCCCTCTGACGGCTACACCTTC.

The chain combines TRBV9 with TRBJ1-4; possible D gene TRBD1, 6 bases. The V gene's germline CDR1 is SGDLS and CDR2 YYNGEE. Trimming cost V 4 bases and J 13 bases, with 23 bases left between them. The CDR3 is 15 amino acids. CDR3 sequence (DNA): TGTGCCAGCAGCACCAGACAGGACCCTATAAATGGACTGTTTTTT. Protein sequence: CASSTRQDPINGLFF.

The V and J genes are TRBV5-1 and TRBJ2-3; TRBD2 aligns across 11 bases. The CDR3 length is 16 residues. Losses at the gene ends were 4 bases for V and 8 bases for J; bases not matched to a gene: 12. Germline V gene sequence: CDR1 SGHRS, CDR2 YFSETQ. Written as DNA, the CDR3 is TGCGCCAGCAGCCCCGATCCGGGACTAGCGGCGGCTACGCAGTATTTT. Its translation: CASSPDPGLAAATQYF.

V gene TRBV6-6 combines with J gene TRBJ1-5; no definite D call. The V gene's germline CDR1 is MNHNY and CDR2 SVGAGI (reference sequence). CDR3 length: 12 residues. Between the trimmed V and J ends, which lost 6 bases and 5 bases, there was a span of 8 bases. The CDR3 DNA reads TGTGCCAGCAGCTCCCCCGATCAGCCCCAGCATTTT. Its translation: CASSSPDQPQHF.